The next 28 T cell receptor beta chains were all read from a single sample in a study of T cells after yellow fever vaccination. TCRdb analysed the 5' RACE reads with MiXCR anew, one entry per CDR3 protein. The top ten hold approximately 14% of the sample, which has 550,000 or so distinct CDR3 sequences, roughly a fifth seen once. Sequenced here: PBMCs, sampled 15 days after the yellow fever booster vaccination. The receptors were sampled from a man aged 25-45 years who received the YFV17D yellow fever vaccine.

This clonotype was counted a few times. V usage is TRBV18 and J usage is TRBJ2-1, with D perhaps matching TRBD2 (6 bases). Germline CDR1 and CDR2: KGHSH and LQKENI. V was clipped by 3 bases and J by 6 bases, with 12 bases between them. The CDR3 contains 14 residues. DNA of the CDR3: TGTGCCAGCTCACCGAAGATTAGCGGCAATGAGCAGTTCTTC. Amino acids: CASSPKISGNEQFF.

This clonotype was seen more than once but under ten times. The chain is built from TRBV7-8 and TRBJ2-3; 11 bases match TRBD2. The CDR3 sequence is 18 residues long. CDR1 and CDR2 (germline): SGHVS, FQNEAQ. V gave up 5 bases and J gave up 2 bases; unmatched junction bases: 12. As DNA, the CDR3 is TGTGCCAGCAGCCTCATCGGGACTAGCGGAAGGGCCACAGATACGCAGTATTTT. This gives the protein CASSLIGTSGRATDTQYF.

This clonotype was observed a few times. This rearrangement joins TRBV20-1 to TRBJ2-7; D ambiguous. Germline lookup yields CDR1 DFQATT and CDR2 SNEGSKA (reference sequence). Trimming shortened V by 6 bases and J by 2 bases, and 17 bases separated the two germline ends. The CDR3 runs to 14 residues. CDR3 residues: CSASLPDRAYEQYF. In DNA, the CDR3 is TGCAGTGCCTCTCTCCCCGATCGGGCCTACGAGCAGTACTTC.

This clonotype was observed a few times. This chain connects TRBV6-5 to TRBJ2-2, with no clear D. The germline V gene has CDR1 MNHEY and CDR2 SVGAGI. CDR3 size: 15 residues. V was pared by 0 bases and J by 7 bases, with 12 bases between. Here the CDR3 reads CASSYSDSVGGELFF. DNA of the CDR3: TGTGCCAGCAGTTACTCCGACTCCGTCGGCGGGGAGCTGTTTTTT.

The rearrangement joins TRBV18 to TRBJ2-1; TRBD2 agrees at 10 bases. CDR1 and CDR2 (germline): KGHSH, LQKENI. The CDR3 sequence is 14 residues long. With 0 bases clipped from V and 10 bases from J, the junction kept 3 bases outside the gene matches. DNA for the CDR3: TGTGCCAGCTCACCACCTACTAGCGGGAACGAGCAGTTCTTC. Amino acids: CASSPPTSGNEQFF.

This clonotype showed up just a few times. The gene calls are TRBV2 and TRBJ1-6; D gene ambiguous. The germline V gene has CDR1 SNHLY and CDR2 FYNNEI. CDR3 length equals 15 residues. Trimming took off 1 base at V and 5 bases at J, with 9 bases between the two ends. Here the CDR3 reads CASSEVFPNNSPLHF. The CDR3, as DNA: TGTGCCAGCAGTGAAGTCTTTCCTAATAATTCACCCCTCCACTTT.

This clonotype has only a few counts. CDR3 amino acids: CSAKPYNEQFF. As DNA, the CDR3 is TGCAGTGCTAAACCATACAATGAGCAGTTCTTC. This sequence joins TRBV20-1 and TRBJ2-1; no definite D call. The CDR3 consists of 11 residues. With 4 bases removed from V and 4 bases from J, the gap between germline ends came to 5 bases. The V gene's germline CDR1 is DFQATT and CDR2 SNEGSKA (reference sequence).

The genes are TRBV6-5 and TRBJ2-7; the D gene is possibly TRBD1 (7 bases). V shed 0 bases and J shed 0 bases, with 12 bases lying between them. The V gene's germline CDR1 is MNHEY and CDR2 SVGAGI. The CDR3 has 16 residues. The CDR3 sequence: CASSYSRQGLSYEQYF. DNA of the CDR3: TGTGCCAGCAGTTACTCCAGACAGGGACTCTCCTACGAGCAGTACTTC.

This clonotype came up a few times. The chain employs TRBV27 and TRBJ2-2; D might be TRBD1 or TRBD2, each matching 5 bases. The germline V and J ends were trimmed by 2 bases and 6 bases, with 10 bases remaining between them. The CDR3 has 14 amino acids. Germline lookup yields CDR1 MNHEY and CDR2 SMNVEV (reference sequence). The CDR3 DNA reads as TGTGCCAGCAGTTTAGGGACCGACCCCGGGGAGCTGTTTTTT. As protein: CASSLGTDPGELFF.

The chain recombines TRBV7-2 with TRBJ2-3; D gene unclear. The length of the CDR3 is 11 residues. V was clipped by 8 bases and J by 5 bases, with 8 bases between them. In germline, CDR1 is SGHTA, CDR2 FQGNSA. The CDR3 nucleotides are TGTGCCAGCGCCCCTCTAGATACGCAGTATTTT. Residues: CASAPLDTQYF.

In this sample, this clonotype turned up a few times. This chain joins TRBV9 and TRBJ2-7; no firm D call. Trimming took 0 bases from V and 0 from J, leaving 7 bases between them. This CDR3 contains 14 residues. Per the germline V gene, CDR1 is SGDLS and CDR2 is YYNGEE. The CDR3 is CASSVGVSSYEQYF. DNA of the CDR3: TGTGCCAGCAGCGTAGGGGTCAGCTCCTACGAGCAGTACTTC.

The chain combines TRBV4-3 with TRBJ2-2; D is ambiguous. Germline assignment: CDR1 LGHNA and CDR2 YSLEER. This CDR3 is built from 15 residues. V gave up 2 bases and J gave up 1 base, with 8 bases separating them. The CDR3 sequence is CASSQNTMNTGELFF. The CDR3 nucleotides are TGCGCCAGCAGCCAAAACACGATGAACACCGGGGAGCTGTTTTTT.

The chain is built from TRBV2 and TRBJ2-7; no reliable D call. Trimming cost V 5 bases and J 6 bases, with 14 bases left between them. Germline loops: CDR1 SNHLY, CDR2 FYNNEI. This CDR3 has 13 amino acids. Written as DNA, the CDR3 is TGTGCCAGCAGTAATTCCGTGGTCTCCGAGCAGTACTTC. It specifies CASSNSVVSEQYF.

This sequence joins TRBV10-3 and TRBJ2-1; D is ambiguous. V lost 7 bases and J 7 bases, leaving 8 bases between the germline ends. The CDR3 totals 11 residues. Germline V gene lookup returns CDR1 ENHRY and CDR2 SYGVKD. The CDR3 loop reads CAIKMSNEQFF. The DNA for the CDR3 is TGTGCCATCAAAATGTCGAATGAGCAGTTCTTC.

In DNA form, the CDR3 reads TGCGCCAGCAGCGGAGGAGGGACGGCCCAAGAGACCCAGTACTTC. Protein: CASSGGGTAQETQYF. The chain combines TRBV5-1 with TRBJ2-5; possible D gene TRBD2, 6 bases. Germline V gene lookup returns CDR1 SGHRS and CDR2 YFSETQ. Trimming took off 4 bases at V and 1 base at J, with 14 bases between the two ends. The CDR3 runs 15 residues.

CDR3 sequence (DNA): TGTGCCAGCAGTGGTCCCCGGCCGCACGGGAGTTCCTACGAGCAGTACTTC. Translated, it gives CASSGPRPHGSSYEQYF. The chain uses TRBV25-1 and TRBJ2-7, with a tentative D call TRBD2 (6 bases). The V end lost 4 bases, the J end lost 1 base, and 20 bases lay between the germline ends. CDR3 length: 17 amino acids. Germline CDR1 MGHDK, CDR2 SYGVNS.

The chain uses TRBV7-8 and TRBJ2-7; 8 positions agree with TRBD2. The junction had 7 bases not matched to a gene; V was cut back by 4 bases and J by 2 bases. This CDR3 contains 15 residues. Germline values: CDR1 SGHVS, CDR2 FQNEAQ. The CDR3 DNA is TGTGCCAGCAGCTCCAGCGGGGGAATGGCCTACGAGCAGTACTTC. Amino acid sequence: CASSSSGGMAYEQYF.

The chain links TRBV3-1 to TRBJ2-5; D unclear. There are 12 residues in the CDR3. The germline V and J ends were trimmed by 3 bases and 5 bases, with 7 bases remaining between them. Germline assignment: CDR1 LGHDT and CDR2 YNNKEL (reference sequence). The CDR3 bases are TGTGCCAGCAGCCAGGCTGAGGAGACCCAGTACTTC. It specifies CASSQAEETQYF.

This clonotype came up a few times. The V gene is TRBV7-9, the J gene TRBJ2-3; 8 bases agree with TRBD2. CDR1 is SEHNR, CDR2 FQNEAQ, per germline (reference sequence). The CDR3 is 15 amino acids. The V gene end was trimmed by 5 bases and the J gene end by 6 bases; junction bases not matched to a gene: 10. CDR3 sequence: CASSGLGRAGDTQYF. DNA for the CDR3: TGTGCCAGCAGCGGACTCGGGAGGGCGGGGGATACGCAGTATTTT.

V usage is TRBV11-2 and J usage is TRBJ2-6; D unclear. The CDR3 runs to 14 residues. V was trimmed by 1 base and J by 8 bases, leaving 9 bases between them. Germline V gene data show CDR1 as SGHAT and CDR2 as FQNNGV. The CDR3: CASSLVVPTNVLTF. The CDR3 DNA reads TGTGCCAGCAGCTTAGTCGTGCCGACCAACGTCCTGACTTTC.

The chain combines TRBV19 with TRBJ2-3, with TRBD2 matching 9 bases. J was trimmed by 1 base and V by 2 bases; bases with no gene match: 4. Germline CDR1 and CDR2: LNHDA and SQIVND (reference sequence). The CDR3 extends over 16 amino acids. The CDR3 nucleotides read TGTGCCAGTAGTATATCGAGGACTAGCGGCACAGATACGCAGTATTTT. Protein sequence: CASSISRTSGTDTQYF.

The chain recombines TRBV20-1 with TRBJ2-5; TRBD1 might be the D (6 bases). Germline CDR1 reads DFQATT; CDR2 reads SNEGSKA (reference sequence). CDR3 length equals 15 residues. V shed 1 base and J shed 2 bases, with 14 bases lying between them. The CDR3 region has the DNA TGCAGTGCTAGAGCCGCCCTAGGGGGACAAGAGACCCAGTACTTC. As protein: CSARAALGGQETQYF.

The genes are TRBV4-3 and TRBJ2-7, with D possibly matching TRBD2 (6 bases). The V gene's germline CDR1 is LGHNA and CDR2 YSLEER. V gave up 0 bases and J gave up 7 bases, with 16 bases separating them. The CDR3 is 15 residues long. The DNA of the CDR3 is TGCGCCAGCAGCCAAGATGAGGCCGGGAGAGGTGAGCAGTACTTC. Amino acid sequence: CASSQDEAGRGEQYF.

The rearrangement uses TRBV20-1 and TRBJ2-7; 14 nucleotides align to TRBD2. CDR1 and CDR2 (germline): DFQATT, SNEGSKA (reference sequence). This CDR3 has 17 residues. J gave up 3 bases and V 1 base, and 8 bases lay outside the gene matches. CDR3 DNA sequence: TGCAGTGCTAGAGGGGGACTAGCGGGAGTTAAAATCTACGAGCAGTACTTC. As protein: CSARGGLAGVKIYEQYF.

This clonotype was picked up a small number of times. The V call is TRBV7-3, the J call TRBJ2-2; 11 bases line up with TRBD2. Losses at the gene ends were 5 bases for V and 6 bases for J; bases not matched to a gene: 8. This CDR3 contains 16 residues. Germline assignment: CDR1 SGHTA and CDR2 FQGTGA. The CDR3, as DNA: TGTGCCAGCAGCCCTACAGGACTAGCGGGTTCCGGGGAGCTGTTTTTT. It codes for CASSPTGLAGSGELFF.

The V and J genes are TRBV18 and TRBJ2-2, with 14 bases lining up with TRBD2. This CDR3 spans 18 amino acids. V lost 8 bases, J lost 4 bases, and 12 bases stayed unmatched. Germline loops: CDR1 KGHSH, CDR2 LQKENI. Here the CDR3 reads CASIGLAGGVLSTGELFF. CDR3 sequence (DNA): TGTGCCAGCATAGGACTAGCGGGAGGAGTTTTGTCCACCGGGGAGCTGTTTTTT.

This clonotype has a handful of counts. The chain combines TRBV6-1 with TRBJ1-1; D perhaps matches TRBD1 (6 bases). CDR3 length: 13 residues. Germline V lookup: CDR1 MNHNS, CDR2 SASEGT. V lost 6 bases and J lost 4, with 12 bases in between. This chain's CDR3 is CASRQGFGTEAFF. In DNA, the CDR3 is TGTGCCAGCAGACAGGGATTCGGCACTGAAGCTTTCTTT.

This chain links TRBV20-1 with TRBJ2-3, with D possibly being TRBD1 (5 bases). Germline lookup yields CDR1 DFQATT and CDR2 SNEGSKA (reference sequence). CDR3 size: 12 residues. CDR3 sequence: CSVMGPSDTQYF. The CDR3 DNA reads TGCAGCGTTATGGGGCCATCAGATACGCAGTATTTT.